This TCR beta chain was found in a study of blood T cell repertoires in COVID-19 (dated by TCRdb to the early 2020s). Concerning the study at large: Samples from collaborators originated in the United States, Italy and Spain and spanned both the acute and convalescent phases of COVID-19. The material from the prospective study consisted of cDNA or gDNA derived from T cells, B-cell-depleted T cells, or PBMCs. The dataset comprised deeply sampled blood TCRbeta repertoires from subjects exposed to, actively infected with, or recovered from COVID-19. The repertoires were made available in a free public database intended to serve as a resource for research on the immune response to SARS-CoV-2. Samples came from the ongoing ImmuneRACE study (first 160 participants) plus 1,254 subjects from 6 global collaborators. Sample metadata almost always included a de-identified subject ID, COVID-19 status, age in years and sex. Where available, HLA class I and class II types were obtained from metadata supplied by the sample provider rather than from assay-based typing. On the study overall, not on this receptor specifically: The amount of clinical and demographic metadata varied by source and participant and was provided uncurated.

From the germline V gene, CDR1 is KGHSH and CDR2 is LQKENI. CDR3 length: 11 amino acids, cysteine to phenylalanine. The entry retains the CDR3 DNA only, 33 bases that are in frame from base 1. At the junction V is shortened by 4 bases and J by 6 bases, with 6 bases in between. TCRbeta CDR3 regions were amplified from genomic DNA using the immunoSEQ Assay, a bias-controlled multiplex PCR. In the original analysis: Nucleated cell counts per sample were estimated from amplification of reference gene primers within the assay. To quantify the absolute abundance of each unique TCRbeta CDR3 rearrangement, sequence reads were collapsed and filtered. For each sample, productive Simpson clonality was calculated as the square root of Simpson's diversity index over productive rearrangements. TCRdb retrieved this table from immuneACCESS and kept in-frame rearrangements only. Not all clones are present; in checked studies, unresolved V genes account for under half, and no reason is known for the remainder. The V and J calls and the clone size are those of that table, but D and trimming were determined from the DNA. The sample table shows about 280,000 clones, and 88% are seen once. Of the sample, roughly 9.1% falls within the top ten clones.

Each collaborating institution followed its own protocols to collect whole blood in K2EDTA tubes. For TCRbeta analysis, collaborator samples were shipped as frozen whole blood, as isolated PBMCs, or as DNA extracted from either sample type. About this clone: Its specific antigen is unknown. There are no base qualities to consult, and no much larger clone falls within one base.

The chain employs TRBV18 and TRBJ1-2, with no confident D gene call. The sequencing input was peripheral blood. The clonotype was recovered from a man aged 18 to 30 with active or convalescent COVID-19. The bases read TGTGCCAGCTCACGCCTAGATGGCTACACCTTC. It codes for CASSRLDGYTF. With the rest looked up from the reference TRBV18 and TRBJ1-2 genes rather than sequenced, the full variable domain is NAGVMQNPRHLVRRRGQEARLRCSPMKGHSHVYWYRQLPEEGLKFMVYLQKENIIDESGMPKERFSAEFPKEGPSILRIQQVVRGDSAAYFCASSRLDGYTFGSGTRLTVV.